One sample yielded the 2 T cell receptor beta chains listed below, sequenced in a study of blood T cell repertoires in COVID-19. The data were produced by immunoSEQ multiplex PCR, yet TCRdb's version contains in-frame clones alone and is incomplete. The sample consists of some 70,000 clones, around 86% of them appearing once. The material sequenced was peripheral blood. The receptors originated from a man in his forties or fifties with active COVID-19.

The chain couples TRBV30 to TRBJ2-7; D gene uncertain. Trimming shortened V by 5 bases and J by 2 bases, and 13 bases separated the two germline ends. Germline V lookup: CDR1 GTSNPN, CDR2 SVGIG (reference sequence). The CDR3 runs to 13 residues. The CDR3 spells CAWGVTPTYEQYF. CDR3 in DNA: TGTGCCTGGGGCGTGACACCCACCTACGAGCAGTACTTC. Full variable domain (remainder filled in from reference TRBV30 and TRBJ2-7): SQTIHQWPATLVQPVGSPLSLECTVEGTSNPNLYWYRQAAGRGLQLLFYSVGIGQISSEVPQNLSASRPQDRQFILSSKKLLLSDSGFYLCAWGVTPTYEQYFGPGTRLTVT.

The chain employs TRBV5-6 and TRBJ2-7, with 7 positions matching TRBD2. The CDR3 is 14 residues long. CDR1 is SGHDT, CDR2 YYEEEE, per germline. J was trimmed by 3 bases and V by 4 bases; bases with no gene match: 7. The CDR3 sequence: CASSPVGGNYEQYF. The CDR3, as DNA: TGTGCCAGCAGCCCCGTGGGGGGGAACTACGAGCAGTACTTC.